Below, 14 T cell receptor beta chains from the same sample are listed, as sequenced in a study of blood T cell repertoires in COVID-19. The data were produced by immunoSEQ multiplex PCR, yet TCRdb's version contains in-frame clones alone and is incomplete. The sample consists of approximately 290,000 clones, roughly nine tenths of them appearing once. Sequenced input: peripheral blood. The receptor source for this set is a man in his late teens or twenties with active or convalescent COVID-19.

This sequence joins TRBV15 and TRBJ1-2; no firm D call. V was pared by 0 bases and J by 4 bases, with 9 bases between. Germline loops: CDR1 LNHNV, CDR2 YYDKDF (reference sequence). This CDR3 is 14 amino acids long. In nucleotides, the CDR3 is TGTGCCACCAGCAGAGATCTGGGCAGCTATGGCTACACCTTC. This translates into CATSRDLGSYGYTF.

V usage is TRBV27 and J usage is TRBJ2-1, with D possibly matching TRBD2 (6 bases). This CDR3 is 13 amino acids long. Germline CDR1 MNHEY, CDR2 SMNVEV (reference sequence). Trimming stripped 5 bases from V and 9 bases from J, with 14 bases between. CDR3 DNA: TGTGCCAGCAGTGGGCTAGCGTTGAGTGAGCAGTTCTTC. This translates into CASSGLALSEQFF.

The rearrangement joins TRBV10-1 to TRBJ2-5; TRBD1 agrees at 10 bases. V lost 6 bases to trimming and J lost 5 bases; unmatched junction nucleotides: 21. CDR3 length: 19 residues. CDR1 is WNHNN, CDR2 SYGVQD, per germline (reference sequence). The CDR3 protein is CASRAGSGTGVVFRETQYF. The CDR3 nucleotides read TGCGCCAGCAGAGCAGGGTCCGGGACAGGGGTAGTATTTCGGGAGACCCAGTACTTC.

Note on this clone: The sample holds other DNA sequences that translate to the same CDR3. The V and J genes are TRBV6-5 and TRBJ1-1, with 7 bases fitting TRBD1. The junction had 6 bases not matched to a gene; V was cut back by 5 bases and J by 3 bases. This CDR3 is 14 amino acids long. Germline V CDR1 and CDR2: MNHEY, SVGAGI. The CDR3 is CASSRQGRDTEAFF. The CDR3 nucleotides are TGTGCCAGCAGTAGACAGGGACGGGACACTGAAGCTTTCTTT.

The J gene is TRBJ1-2, the V gene TRBV29-1; perhaps TRBD1 as D (6 bases). The germline CDR1 and CDR2 sequences are SQVTM and ANQGSEA. V was clipped by 3 bases and J by 0 bases, with 11 bases between them. CDR3 size: 14 residues. CDR3 nucleotide sequence: TGCAGCGTTGACCCCGCAGGGGCTAACTATGGCTACACCTTC. Its translation: CSVDPAGANYGYTF.

This chain links TRBV15 with TRBJ1-4; possible D gene TRBD1, 5 bases. From germline, CDR1 is LNHNV and CDR2 YYDKDF (reference sequence). The CDR3 runs 17 residues. Trimming took 2 bases from V and 7 from J, leaving 20 bases between them. The CDR3: CATSRPLGGGQSEKLFF. CDR3 DNA: TGTGCCACCAGCAGACCCCTCGGGGGAGGCCAATCTGAAAAACTGTTTTTT.

V and J are TRBV7-3 and TRBJ2-1; D is possibly TRBD2 (6 bases). Germline values: CDR1 SGHTA, CDR2 FQGTGA. Trimming took off 6 bases at V and 4 bases at J, with 10 bases between the two ends. The CDR3 runs 13 residues. CDR3 nucleotides: TGTGCCAGCAGGGGTGGAGGGTACAATGAGCAGTTCTTC. Residues: CASRGGGYNEQFF.

V gene TRBV7-2 combines with J gene TRBJ1-3, with D possibly matching TRBD1 (6 bases). The CDR3 consists of 15 residues. CDR1 and CDR2 (germline): SGHTA, FQGNSA. V gave up 3 bases and J gave up 6 bases, with 15 bases separating them. In DNA form, the CDR3 reads TGTGCCAGCAGCTTGGGACGTTCGGGACAAAACACCATATATTTT. Amino acid sequence: CASSLGRSGQNTIYF. Using reference TRBV7-2 and TRBJ1-3 for the parts outside the CDR3, the full variable domain is GAGVSQSPSNKVTEKGKDVELRCDPISGHTALYWYRQSLGQGLEFLIYFQGNSAPDKSGLPSDRFSAERTGGSVSTLTIQRTQQEDSAVYLCASSLGRSGQNTIYFGEGSWLTVV.

This clone was observed a few times. This chain links TRBV4-2 with TRBJ2-7, with 9 bases matching TRBD1. V shed 4 bases, J shed 7 bases, and the junction held 11 bases outside the gene matches. The germline CDR1 and CDR2 sequences are LGHNA and YNFKEQ. The CDR3 loop spans 15 amino acids. The CDR3 here is CASSRDPTGGGEQYF. The CDR3 region has the DNA TGTGCCAGCAGCCGGGATCCGACAGGGGGAGGGGAGCAGTACTTC.

The chain employs TRBV9 and TRBJ2-3; tentatively, D is TRBD2 (6 bases). The CDR3 is 15 residues long. V was clipped by 0 bases and J by 1 base, with 9 bases between them. Germline-derived CDR1 and CDR2 are SGDLS and YYNGEE. The CDR3 DNA sequence: TGTGCCAGCAGCGTAGTGGGGGGAGGCACAGATACGCAGTATTTT. Its translation: CASSVVGGGTDTQYF.

The chain recombines TRBV7-9 with TRBJ2-1, with 12 positions matching TRBD1. The CDR3 contains 16 residues. From germline, CDR1 is SEHNR and CDR2 FQNEAQ (reference sequence). V lost 5 bases to trimming and J lost 5 bases; unmatched junction nucleotides: 7. This CDR3 reads CASSVTGTGGHNEQFF. The CDR3 bases are TGTGCCAGCAGCGTAACCGGGACAGGGGGCCACAATGAGCAGTTCTTC. Full variable domain (missing parts from reference TRBV7-9 and TRBJ2-1): DTGVSQNPRHKITKRGQNVTFRCDPISEHNRLYWYRQTLGQGPEFLTYFQNEAQLEKSRLLSDRFSAERPKGSFSTLEIQRTEQGDSAMYLCASSVTGTGGHNEQFFGPGTRLTVL.

The rearrangement joins TRBV5-6 to TRBJ2-7, with 9 bases lining up with TRBD1. In germline, CDR1 is SGHDT, CDR2 YYEEEE. V lost 2 bases to trimming and J lost 4 bases; unmatched junction nucleotides: 4. The CDR3 sequence is 14 residues long. CDR3 in amino acids: CASSFGTGTYEQYF. The CDR3 nucleotides read TGTGCCAGCAGCTTTGGGACAGGGACTTACGAGCAGTACTTC.

In this sample, this clone turned up a few times. This chain links TRBV4-3 with TRBJ1-6; 8 bases align to TRBD1. This CDR3 spans 16 amino acids. Trimming cost V 0 bases and J 11 bases; bases outside gene matches: 9. Per the germline V gene, CDR1 is LGHNA and CDR2 is YSLEER. In DNA, the CDR3 is TGCGCCAGCAGCCAAGATGCGGGACAGGCGCTCCCACCCCTCCACTTT. This sequence encodes CASSQDAGQALPPLHF.

The chain links TRBV6-1 to TRBJ1-4; TRBD1 aligns across 10 bases. The V gene end was trimmed by 5 bases and the J gene end by 5 bases; junction bases not matched to a gene: 2. This CDR3 contains 14 residues. Germline V CDR1 and CDR2: MNHNS, SASEGT. As DNA, the CDR3 is TGTGCCAGCAGTACGGGACAGGGGAATGAAAAACTGTTTTTT. The encoded protein is CASSTGQGNEKLFF.